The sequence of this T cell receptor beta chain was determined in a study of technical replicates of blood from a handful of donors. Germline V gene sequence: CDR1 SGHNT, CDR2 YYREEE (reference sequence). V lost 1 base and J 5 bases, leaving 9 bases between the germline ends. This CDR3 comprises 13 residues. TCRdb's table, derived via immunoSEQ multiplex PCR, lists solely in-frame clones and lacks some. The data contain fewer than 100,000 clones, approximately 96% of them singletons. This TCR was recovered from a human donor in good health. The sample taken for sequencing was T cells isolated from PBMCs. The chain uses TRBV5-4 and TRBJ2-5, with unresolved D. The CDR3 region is CASSLNEVETQYF. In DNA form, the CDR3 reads TGTGCCAGCAGCTTGAATGAGGTTGAGACCCAGTACTTC. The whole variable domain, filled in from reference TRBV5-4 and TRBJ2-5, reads ETGVTQSPTHLIKTRGQQVTLRCSSQSGHNTVSWYQQALGQGPQFIFQYYREEENGRGNFPPRFSGLQFPNYSSELNVNALELDDSALYLCASSLNEVETQYFGPGTRLLVL.